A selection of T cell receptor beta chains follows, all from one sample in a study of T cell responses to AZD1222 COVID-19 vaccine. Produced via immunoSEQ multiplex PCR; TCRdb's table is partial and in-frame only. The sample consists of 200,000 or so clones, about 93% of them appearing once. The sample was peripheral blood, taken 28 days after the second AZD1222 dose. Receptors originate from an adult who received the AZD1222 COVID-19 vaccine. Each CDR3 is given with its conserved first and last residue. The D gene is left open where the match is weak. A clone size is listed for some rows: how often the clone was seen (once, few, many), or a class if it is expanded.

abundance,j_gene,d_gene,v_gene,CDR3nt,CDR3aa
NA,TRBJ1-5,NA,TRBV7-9,TGTGCCACCTCTTCGGGGACGGGGCAGCCCCAGCATTTT,CATSSGTGQPQHF
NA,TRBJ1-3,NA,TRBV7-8,TGTGCCAGCAGCTTAGGGGTTGGAAACACCATATATTTT,CASSLGVGNTIYF
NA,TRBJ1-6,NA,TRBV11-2,TGTGCCAGCAGCCCGACCATTAGTAATTCACCCCTCCACTTT,CASSPTISNSPLHF
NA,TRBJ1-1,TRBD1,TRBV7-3,TGTGCCAGCAGCAACCCTACAGGGGAAGGCACTGAAGCTTTCTTT,CASSNPTGEGTEAFF
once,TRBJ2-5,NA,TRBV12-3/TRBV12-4,TGTGCCAGCAGTGGACCGGGGGAGACCCAGTACTTC,CASSGPGETQYF
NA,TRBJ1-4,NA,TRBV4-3,TGCGCCAGCAGCCAAGACGGATTACTAAGGGAAAAACTGTTTTTT,CASSQDGLLREKLFF
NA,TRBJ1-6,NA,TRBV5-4,TGTGCCAGCAGCCTAGACCTGAGCTCCTATAATTCACCCCTCCACTTT,CASSLDLSSYNSPLHF
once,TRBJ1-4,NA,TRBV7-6,TGTGCCAGCAGCCGAGGGGGGCTAGATAATGAAAAACTGTTTTTT,CASSRGGLDNEKLFF
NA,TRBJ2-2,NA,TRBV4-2,TGTGCCAGCAGCCAATGGGAGAACACCGGGGAGCTGTTTTTT,CASSQWENTGELFF
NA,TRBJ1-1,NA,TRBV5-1,TGCGCCAGCAGCTCAGCGACGTGGAGCACTGAAGCTTTCTTT,CASSSATWSTEAFF
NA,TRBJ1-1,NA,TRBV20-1,TGCAGTGCTAGTGACAGGACATTGAACACTGAAGCTTTCTTT,CSASDRTLNTEAFF
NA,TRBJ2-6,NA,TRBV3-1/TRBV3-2,TGTGCCAGCAGCCTAGGCGGCTCTGGGGCCAACGTCCTGACTTTC,CASSLGGSGANVLTF
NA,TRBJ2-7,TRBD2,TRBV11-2,TGTGCCAGCAGCTTAGGAGCGGGGCACCCACGATCTTTGGGCGAGCAGTACTTC,CASSLGAGHPRSLGEQYF
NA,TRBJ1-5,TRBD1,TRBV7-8,TGTGCCAGCAGACCATCAACCACAGGGGACAATCAGCCCCAGCATTTT,CASRPSTTGDNQPQHF
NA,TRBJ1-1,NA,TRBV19,TGTGCCAGTAGTATAGTATTGAACACTGAAGCTTTCTTT,CASSIVLNTEAFF
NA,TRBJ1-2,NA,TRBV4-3,TGCGCCAGCAGCCAAGATACGAGAGGCTACACCTTC,CASSQDTRGYTF
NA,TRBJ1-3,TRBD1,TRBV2,TGTGCCAGCAGACCCGGGACAGGGGTCTCCGGAAACACCATATATTTT,CASRPGTGVSGNTIYF
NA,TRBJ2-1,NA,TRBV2,TGTGCCAGCAAAAAGAGTGAGCAGTTCTTC,CASKKSEQFF
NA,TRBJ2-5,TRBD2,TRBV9,TGTGCCAGCAGCGTAGGGTCTAGCGGGGGGAACAAAGAGACCCAGTACTTC,CASSVGSSGGNKETQYF
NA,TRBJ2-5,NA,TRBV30,TGTGCCTGGACATCGGGGCCGGAGACCCAGTACTTC,CAWTSGPETQYF
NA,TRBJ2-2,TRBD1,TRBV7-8,TGTGCCAGCAGTCCTTCCCGGGACAGGGGGCCCGGGGAGCTGTTTTTT,CASSPSRDRGPGELFF
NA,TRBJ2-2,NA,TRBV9,TGTGCCAGCAGCGTAGGAGGGGCCGGGGAGCTGTTTTTT,CASSVGGAGELFF
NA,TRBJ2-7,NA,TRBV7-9,TGTGCCAGCAGCCTAGGGTCAGTTAACGAGCAGTACTTC,CASSLGSVNEQYF
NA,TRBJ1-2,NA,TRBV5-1,TGCGCCAGCAGGCCCACCGACTATGGCTACACCTTC,CASRPTDYGYTF
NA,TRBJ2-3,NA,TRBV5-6,TGTGCCAGCAGCTTGGATTACGGGACCAACCGTGATACGCAGTATTTT,CASSLDYGTNRDTQYF
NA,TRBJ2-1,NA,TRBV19,TGTGCCAGTAGTATTGGATCTAGAATCGGGACCAACAATGAGCAGTTCTTC,CASSIGSRIGTNNEQFF
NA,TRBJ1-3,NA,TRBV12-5,TGTGCTAGTGGTTCTGGAAACACCATATATTTT,CASGSGNTIYF
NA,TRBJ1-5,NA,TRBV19,TGTGCCAGTAGAGGTACGGTCCCCGTCTATAGCAATCAGCCCCAGCATTTT,CASRGTVPVYSNQPQHF
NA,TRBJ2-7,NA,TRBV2,TGTGCCAGCAGCCGCGACAGGAGCTCCTACGAGCAGTACTTC,CASSRDRSSYEQYF
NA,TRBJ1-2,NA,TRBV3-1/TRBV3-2,TGTGCCAGCAGCCAGCAGGGGAATAACGGCTACACCTTC,CASSQQGNNGYTF
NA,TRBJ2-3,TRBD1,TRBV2,TGTGCCTGCGCCCGGGACAGACGCACAGATACGCAGTATTTT,CACARDRRTDTQYF
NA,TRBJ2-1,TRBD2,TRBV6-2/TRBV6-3,TGTGCCAGCAGTTCCCACTTGGGCGGGGGTTATGAGCAGTTCTTC,CASSSHLGGGYEQFF
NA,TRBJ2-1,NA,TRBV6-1,TGTGCCAGCAGTGAGCGGCAGAGTGATGAGCAGTTCTTC,CASSERQSDEQFF
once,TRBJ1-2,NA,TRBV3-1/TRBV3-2,TGTGCCAGCAGCCGGCCAGAGGTTGTCACCTTC,CASSRPEVVTF
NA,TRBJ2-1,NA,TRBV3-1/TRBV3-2,TGTGCCAGCAGCCAACAGCCCAGGGCAGTTGAGCAGTTCTTC,CASSQQPRAVEQFF
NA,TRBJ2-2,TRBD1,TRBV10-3,TGTGCCATCCGCGCTGACAGGGCTGGGGAGCTGTTTTTT,CAIRADRAGELFF
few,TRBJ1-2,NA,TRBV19,TGTGCCAGTAGTATCGACGCGTATGTCTATGGCTACACCTTC,CASSIDAYVYGYTF
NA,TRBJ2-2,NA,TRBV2,TGTGCCAGCAGTGAACAACTAACCGGGGAGCTGTTTTTT,CASSEQLTGELFF
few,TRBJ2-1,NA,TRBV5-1,TGCGCCAGCAGCTTGGGGCAGCCCTACAATGAGCAGTTCTTC,CASSLGQPYNEQFF
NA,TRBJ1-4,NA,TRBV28,TGTGCCAGCAGTTTATTGACAACTAATGAAAAACTGTTTTTT,CASSLLTTNEKLFF
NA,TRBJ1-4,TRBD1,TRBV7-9,TGTGCCAGCAGCCTCGGACAGGGGGCCGGCAATAATGAAAAACTGTTTTTT,CASSLGQGAGNNEKLFF
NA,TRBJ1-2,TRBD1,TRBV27,TGTGCCAGCAGTTTATTGGGGGACAGGGCCTTTGGCTACACCTTC,CASSLLGDRAFGYTF
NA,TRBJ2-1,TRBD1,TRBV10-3,TGTGCCACTATGGACAGGGGCTCCAGATTTTTTAATGAGCAGTTCTTC,CATMDRGSRFFNEQFF
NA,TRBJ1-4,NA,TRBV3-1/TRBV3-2,TGTGCCAGCAGCCAATCGGGCCCCGAAAAACTGTTTTTT,CASSQSGPEKLFF
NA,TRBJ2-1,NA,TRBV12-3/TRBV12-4,TGTGCCAGCAGTTCCTACAATGAGCAGTTCTTC,CASSSYNEQFF
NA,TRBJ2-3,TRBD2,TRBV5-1,TGCGCCAGCAGCGTGACTCTAGCGGGGGGGGACACAGATACGCAGTATTTT,CASSVTLAGGDTDTQYF
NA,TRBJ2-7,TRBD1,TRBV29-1,TGCAGCGTTGAAGCGGACAGGCCGCCGGCCTACGAGCAGTACTTC,CSVEADRPPAYEQYF
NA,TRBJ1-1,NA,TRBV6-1,TGTGCCAGCAGTGAACCTTACAGGGCTGCTTTCTTT,CASSEPYRAAFF
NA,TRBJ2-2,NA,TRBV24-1,TGTGCCACCGACTGCCCGGGGTGCAAGAACACCGGGGAGCTGTTTTTT,CATDCPGCKNTGELFF
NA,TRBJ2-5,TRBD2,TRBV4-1,TGCGCCAGCAGCCCAGTAGCGGGGGGGATAGGGGAGACCCAGTACTTC,CASSPVAGGIGETQYF
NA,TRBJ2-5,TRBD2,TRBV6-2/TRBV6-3,TGTGCCAGCAGCCCGACTAGCGGGGTTCAAGAGACCCAGTACTTC,CASSPTSGVQETQYF
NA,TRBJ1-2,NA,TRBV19,TGTGCCAGTAGTATCGCGGGGGCTAACTATGGCTACACCTTC,CASSIAGANYGYTF
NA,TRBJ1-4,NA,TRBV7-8,TGTGCCAGCAGCCGCGACAGAAGTGAAAAACTGTTTTTT,CASSRDRSEKLFF
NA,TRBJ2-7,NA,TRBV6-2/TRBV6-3,TGTGCCAGCAGTCCAAGACTTGGCTCTAGCTCCTACGAGCAGTACTTC,CASSPRLGSSSYEQYF
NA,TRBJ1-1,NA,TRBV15,TGTGCCACCAGCAGGGCGATTGGGGCAGGGGATCCTGAAGCTTTCTTT,CATSRAIGAGDPEAFF
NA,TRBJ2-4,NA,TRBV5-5,TGTGCCAGCAGCTTGGAAAGGGGCGGTCAATCAGCCAAAAACATTCAGTACTTC,CASSLERGGQSAKNIQYF
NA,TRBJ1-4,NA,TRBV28,TGTGCCAGCAGCCCCCGAAATGAAAAACTGTTTTTT,CASSPRNEKLFF
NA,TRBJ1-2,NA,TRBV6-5,TGTGCCACCGGCGCCCCAGGGTCCTATGGCTACACCTTC,CATGAPGSYGYTF
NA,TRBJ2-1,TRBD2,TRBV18,TGTGCCAGCTCCCCCGGAGTCGGGCGGGGGGCCACCTACAATGAGCAGTTCTTC,CASSPGVGRGATYNEQFF
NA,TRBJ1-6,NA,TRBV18,TGTGCCAGCTCACCAGTCTCGGTGGGGACCTCCTATAATTCACCCCTCCACTTT,CASSPVSVGTSYNSPLHF